This TCR beta chain emerged from a study of blood T cell repertoires in COVID-19 (dated by TCRdb to 2020 to 2022). At the level of the whole study: Samples covering the acute and convalescent phases of COVID-19 were provided by collaborators in the United States, Italy and Spain. The prospective study material was composed of cDNA or gDNA derived from T cells, B-cell-depleted T cells, or PBMCs. Subjects who had been exposed to COVID-19, were actively infected with it, or had recovered from it provided the deeply sampled blood TCRbeta repertoires that made up the dataset. The repertoires were made available in a free public database intended to serve as a resource for research on the immune response to SARS-CoV-2. Samples came from the ongoing ImmuneRACE study (first 160 participants) plus 1,254 subjects from 6 global collaborators. Nearly every sample came with metadata listing a de-identified subject ID, COVID-19 status, age in years and sex. Where available, HLA class I and class II types were obtained from metadata supplied by the sample provider rather than from assay-based typing.

The paper's findings and limits, for the study overall: The quantity of clinical and demographic metadata differed by source and by participant and was supplied without curation.

Enrolling through a virtual design, the prospective study's participants ranged in age from roughly 18 to 90 years and lived across roughly 23 United States geographic areas. Cohort assignment in the prospective study relied on participant-reported clinical history from a screening survey and a study questionnaire. Recovered participants in ImmuneRACE Cohort 3 were defined by two consecutive negative NP/OP PCR tests, clearance by a healthcare professional, or resolution of symptoms. Each participant in the prospective study had whole blood, serum and a nasopharyngeal or oropharyngeal swab collected by mobile phlebotomists. Prospective study participants could optionally give additional blood draws and questionnaires over an approximately 2-month period. Blood samples from the prospective study were shipped frozen or at room temperature prior to DNA extraction. As to this clone: Its antigen remains unidentified. The sample holds no much larger clone one base away, and base qualities are not on file.

TCRbeta CDR3 regions were amplified from genomic DNA using the immunoSEQ Assay, a bias-controlled multiplex PCR. As for the original processing: The number of nucleated cells in each sample was estimated by amplification of reference gene primers within the assay. To quantify the absolute abundance of each unique TCRbeta CDR3 rearrangement, sequence reads were collapsed and filtered. For each sample, productive Simpson clonality was calculated by taking the square root of Simpson's diversity index across productive rearrangements. Imported from immuneACCESS, the table was reduced by TCRdb to in-frame sequences with V and J called. These copies leave out some clones; in studies compared against another copy, an unresolved V gene accounts for under half, and the cause of the remainder is not known. V and J calls and clone size are those listed in that table; D and trimming were worked out from the DNA. The sample table shows around 140,000 clones, and roughly 85% are seen once. The top ten clones comprise around 2.9% of the sample.

The CDR3 has 16 amino acids, counting the end cysteine and phenylalanine. Just the 48-base CDR3 DNA is kept, in frame starting at base 1. This receptor was obtained from a woman aged 45 to 65 who had recovered from COVID-19. Sequences were obtained from PBMCs or T cells enriched from blood (not recorded which). This receptor chain uses TRBV1 and TRBJ2-5; the D segment call TRBD2 is taken from the table without a DNA check. TRBV1 is a pseudogene locus. The CDR3 protein is CTRLRGLADLRETQYF. Read as DNA, the sequence is TGCACCAGGCTACGGGGTCTAGCGGACCTAAGGGAGACCCAGTACTTC.